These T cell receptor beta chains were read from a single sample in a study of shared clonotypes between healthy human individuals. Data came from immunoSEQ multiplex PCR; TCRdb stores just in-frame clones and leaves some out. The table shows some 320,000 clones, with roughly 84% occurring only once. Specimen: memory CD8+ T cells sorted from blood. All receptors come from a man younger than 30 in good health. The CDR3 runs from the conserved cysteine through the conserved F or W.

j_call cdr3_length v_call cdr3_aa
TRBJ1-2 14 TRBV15 CATSRGYGWHGYTF
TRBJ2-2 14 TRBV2 CASSVLAGLGELFF
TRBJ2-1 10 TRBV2 CARQRNEQFF
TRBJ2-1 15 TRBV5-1 CASSLGGGSYNEQFF
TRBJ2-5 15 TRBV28 CASSPTDRGQETQYF
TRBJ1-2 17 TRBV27 CASSSAQSTVQGGGYTF
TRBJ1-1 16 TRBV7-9 CASSQGRDSKNTEAFF
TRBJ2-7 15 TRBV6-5 CASSLTAGGSYEQYF
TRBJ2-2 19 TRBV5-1 CASSLHGRTSPLITGELFF
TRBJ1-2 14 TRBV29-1 CSVERQGEDYGYTF
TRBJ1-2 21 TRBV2 CASSSPLELTDLTIFNYGYTF
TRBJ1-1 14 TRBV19 CASSIGGGLSEAFF
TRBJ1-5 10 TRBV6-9 CASIDQPQHF
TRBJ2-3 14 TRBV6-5 CASSYEGGTDTQYF
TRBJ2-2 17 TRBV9 CASSVVRTSGRAGELFF
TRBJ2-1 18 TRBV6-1 CASSEGLAGGGSYNEQFF
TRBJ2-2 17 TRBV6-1 CASSEAGFRLSTGELFF
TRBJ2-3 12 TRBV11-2 CASSFGSDTQYF
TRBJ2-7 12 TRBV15 CATSRWGYEQYF
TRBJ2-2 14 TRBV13 CASSGGRATGELFF
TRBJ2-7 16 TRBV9 CASSAYAAGASHEQYF
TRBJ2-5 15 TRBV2 CASSTTGGDPRTQYF
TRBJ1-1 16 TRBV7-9 CASSLDETAMNTEAFF
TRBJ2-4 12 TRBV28 CASSLRSDIQYF
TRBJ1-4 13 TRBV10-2 CASRRFFNEKLFF
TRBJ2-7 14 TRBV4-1 CASSQNDRPYEQYF